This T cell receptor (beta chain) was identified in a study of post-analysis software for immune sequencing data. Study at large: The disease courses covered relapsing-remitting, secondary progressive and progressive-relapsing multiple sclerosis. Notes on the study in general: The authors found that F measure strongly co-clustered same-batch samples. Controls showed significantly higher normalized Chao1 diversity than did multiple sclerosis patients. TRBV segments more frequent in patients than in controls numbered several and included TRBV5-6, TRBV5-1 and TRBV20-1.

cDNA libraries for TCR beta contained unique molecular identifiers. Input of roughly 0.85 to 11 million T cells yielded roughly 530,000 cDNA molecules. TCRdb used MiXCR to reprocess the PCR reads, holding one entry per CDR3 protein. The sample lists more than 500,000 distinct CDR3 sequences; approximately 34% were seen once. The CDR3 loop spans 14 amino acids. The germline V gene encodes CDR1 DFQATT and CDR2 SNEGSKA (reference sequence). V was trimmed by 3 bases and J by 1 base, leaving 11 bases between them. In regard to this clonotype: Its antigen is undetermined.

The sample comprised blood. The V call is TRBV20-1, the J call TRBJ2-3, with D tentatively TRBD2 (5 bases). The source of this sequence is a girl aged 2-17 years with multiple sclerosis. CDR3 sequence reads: CSASDYSGTDTQYF. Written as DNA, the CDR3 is TGCAGTGCTAGTGACTATAGCGGCACAGATACGCAGTATTTT.